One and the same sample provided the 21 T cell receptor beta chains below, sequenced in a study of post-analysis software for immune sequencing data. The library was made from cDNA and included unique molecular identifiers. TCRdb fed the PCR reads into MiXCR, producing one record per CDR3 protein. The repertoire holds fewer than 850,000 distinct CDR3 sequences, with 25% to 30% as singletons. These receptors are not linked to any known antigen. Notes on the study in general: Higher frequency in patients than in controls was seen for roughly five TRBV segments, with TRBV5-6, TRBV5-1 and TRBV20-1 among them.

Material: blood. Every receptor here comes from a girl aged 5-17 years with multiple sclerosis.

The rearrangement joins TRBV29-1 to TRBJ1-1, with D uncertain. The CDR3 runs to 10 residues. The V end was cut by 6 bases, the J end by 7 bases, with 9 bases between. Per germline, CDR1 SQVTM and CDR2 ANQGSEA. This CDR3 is CSVAADEAFF. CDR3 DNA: TGCAGCGTCGCAGCTGATGAAGCTTTCTTT.

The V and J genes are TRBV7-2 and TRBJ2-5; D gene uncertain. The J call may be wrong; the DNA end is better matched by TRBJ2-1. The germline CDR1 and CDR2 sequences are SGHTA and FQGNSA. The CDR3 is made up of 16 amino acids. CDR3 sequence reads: CASSLAQPLFQETQFF. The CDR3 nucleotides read TGTGCCAGCAGCTTAGCACAGCCCTTATTCCAAGAGACCCAGTTCTTC.

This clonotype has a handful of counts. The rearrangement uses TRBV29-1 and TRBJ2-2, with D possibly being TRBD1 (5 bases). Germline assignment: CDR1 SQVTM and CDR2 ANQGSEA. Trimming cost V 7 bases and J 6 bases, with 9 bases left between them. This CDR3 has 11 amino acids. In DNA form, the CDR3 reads TGCAGCGCACAGGATCCCGGGGAGCTGTTTTTT. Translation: CSAQDPGELFF.

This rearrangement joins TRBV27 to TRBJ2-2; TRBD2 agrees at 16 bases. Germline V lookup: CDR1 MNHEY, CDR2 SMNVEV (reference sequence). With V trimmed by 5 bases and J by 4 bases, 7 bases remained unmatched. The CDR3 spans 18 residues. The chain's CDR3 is CASSPGTSGRAVTGELFF. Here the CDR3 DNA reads TGTGCCAGCAGTCCAGGGACTAGCGGGAGGGCCGTCACCGGGGAGCTGTTTTTT.

In DNA, the CDR3 is TGTGCCAGCAGCTTGGGGGGTTGGTTTTCCTACGAGCAGTACTTC. This translates into CASSLGGWFSYEQYF. V and J are TRBV11-2 and TRBJ2-7; possible D gene TRBD2, 6 bases. Germline V gene data show CDR1 as SGHAT and CDR2 as FQNNGV. CDR3 length: 15 residues. V lost 3 bases, J lost 1 base, and 13 bases lay in between.

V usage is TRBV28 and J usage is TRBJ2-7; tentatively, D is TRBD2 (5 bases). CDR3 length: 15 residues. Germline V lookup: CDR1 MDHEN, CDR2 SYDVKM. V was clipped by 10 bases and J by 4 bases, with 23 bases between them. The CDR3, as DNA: TGTGCCACCAAAACTGGGGAGCGGCTAGGGTACGAGCAGTACTTC. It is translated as CATKTGERLGYEQYF.

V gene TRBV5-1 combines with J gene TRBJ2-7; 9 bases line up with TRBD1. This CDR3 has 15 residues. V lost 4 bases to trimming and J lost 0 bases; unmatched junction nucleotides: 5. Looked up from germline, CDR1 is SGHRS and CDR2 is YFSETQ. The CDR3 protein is CASSQTGGSSYEQYF. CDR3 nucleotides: TGCGCCAGCAGCCAGACAGGGGGAAGCTCCTACGAGCAGTACTTC.

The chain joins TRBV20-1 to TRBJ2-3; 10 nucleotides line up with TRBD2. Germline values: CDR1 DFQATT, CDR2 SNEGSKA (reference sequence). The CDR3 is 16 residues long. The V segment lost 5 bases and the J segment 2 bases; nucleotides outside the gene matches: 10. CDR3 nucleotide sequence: TGCAGTGCTCTTGCTATCACTAGCGGGACCACAGATACGCAGTATTTT. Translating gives CSALAITSGTTDTQYF.

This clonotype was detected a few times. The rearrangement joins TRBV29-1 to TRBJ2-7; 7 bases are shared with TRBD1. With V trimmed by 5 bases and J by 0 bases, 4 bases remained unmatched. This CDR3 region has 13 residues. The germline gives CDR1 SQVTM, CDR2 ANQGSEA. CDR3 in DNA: TGCAGCGTTAGCGACAGGGTCTCCTACGAGCAGTACTTC. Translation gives CSVSDRVSYEQYF.

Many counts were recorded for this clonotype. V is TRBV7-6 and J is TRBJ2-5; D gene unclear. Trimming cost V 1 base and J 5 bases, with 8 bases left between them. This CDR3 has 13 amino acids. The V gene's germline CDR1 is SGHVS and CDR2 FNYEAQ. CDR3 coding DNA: TGTGCCAGCAGCTTAGGGGTCCGGGAGACCCAGTACTTC. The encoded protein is CASSLGVRETQYF.

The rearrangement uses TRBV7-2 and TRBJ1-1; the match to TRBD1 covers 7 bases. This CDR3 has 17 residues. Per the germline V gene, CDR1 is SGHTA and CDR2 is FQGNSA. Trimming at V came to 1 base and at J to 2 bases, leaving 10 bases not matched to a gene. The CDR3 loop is CASSLGSRGRINTEAFF. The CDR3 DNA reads TGTGCCAGCAGCTTAGGGTCGAGGGGGCGCATCAACACTGAAGCTTTCTTT.

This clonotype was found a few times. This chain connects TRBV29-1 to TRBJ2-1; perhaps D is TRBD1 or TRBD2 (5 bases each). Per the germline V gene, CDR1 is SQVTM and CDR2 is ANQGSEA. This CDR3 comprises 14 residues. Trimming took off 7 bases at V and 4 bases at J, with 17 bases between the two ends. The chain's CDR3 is CSAMGRSSYNEQFF. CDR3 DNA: TGCAGCGCGATGGGACGGTCGTCTTACAATGAGCAGTTCTTC.

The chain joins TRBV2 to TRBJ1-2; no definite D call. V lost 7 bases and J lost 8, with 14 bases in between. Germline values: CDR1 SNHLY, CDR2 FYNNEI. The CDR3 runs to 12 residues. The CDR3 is CASTRTNPGYTF. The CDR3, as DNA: TGTGCCAGCACTCGAACCAACCCGGGCTACACCTTC.

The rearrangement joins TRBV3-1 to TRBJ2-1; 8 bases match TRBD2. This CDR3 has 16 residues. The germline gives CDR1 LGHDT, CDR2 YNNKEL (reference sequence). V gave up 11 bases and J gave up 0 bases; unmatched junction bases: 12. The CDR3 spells CAGAQPGRASYNEQFF. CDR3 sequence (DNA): TGTGCCGGCGCTCAACCCGGGAGGGCCTCCTACAATGAGCAGTTCTTC.

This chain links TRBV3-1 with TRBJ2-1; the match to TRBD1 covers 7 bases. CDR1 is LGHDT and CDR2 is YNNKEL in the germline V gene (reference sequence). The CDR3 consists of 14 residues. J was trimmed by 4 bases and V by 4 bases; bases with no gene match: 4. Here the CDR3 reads CASSRDRIYNEQFF. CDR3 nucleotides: TGTGCCAGCAGCCGGGACAGAATTTACAATGAGCAGTTCTTC.

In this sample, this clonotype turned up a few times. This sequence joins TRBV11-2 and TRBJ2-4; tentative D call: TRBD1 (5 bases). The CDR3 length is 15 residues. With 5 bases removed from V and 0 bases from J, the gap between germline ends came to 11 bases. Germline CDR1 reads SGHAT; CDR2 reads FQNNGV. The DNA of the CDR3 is TGTGCCAGCAGCCCACGACAGCTAGCCAAAAACATTCAGTACTTC. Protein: CASSPRQLAKNIQYF.

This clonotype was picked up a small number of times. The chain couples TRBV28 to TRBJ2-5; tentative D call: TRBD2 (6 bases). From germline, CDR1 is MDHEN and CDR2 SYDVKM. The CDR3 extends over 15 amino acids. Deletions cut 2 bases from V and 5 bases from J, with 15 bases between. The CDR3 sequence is CASSLDSGGMETQYF. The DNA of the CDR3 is TGTGCCAGCAGTTTAGATTCCGGGGGTATGGAGACCCAGTACTTC.

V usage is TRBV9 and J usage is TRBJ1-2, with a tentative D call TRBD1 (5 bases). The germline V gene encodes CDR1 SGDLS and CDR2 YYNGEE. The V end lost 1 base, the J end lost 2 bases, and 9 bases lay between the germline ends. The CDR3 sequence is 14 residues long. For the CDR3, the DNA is TGTGCCAGCAGCGTAAGGGGCAGGAACTATGGCTACACCTTC. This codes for CASSVRGRNYGYTF.

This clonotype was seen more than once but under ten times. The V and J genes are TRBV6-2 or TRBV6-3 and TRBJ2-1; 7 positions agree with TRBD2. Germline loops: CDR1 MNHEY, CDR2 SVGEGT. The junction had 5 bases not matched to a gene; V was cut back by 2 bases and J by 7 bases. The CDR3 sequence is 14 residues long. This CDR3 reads CASSYLAENNEQFF. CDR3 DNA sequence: TGTGCCAGCAGTTACCTAGCGGAGAATAATGAGCAGTTCTTC.

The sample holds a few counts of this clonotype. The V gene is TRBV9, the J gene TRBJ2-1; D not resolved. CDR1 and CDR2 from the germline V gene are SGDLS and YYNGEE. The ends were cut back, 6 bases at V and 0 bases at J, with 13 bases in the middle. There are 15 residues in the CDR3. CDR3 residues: CASTLDLGSYNEQFF. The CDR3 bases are TGTGCCAGCACCCTGGACCTAGGCTCCTACAATGAGCAGTTCTTC.

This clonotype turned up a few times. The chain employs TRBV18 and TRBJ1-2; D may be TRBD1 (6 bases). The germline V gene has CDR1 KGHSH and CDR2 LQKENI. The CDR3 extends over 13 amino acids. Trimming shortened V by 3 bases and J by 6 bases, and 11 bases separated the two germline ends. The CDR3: CASSPTAGDGYTF. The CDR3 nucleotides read TGTGCCAGCTCACCGACGGCAGGGGATGGCTACACCTTC.